The 2 T cell receptor beta chains below come from one sample, sequenced in a study of T cell repertoires in ileal Crohn's disease. The method was immunoSEQ multiplex PCR; TCRdb's version includes in-frame clones alone and lacks a portion of them. The sample records approximately 4,200 clones, over 65% being singletons. Material for sequencing was ileal tissue. Receptors were obtained from an adult with Crohn's disease.

The chain employs TRBV7-9 and TRBJ2-7, with 9 bases fitting TRBD1. After removal of 3 bases from V and 5 bases from J, the junction contained 8 bases not matched to a gene. CDR1 SEHNR and CDR2 FQNEAQ come from the germline V gene (reference sequence). This CDR3 contains 15 residues. CDR3 nucleotide sequence: TGTGCCAGCAGCTTTGTTGACAGGGGGTCGGACGAGCAGTACTTC. This sequence encodes CASSFVDRGSDEQYF.

This chain connects TRBV4-1 to TRBJ2-1; 8 nucleotides agree with TRBD2. The CDR3 is 13 amino acids. In germline, CDR1 is MGHRA, CDR2 YSYEKL. V was pared by 0 bases and J by 15 bases, with 7 bases of the junction left unmatched. CDR3 in amino acids: CASSQDPRTSRFF. DNA for the CDR3: TGCGCCAGCAGCCAAGATCCCCGGACTAGCCGGTTCTTC.